This T cell receptor beta chain appears in the sequencing data of a study of cytomegalovirus exposure and HLA in healthy donors. Overall study findings and caveats: Within a later analysis, the majority of CMV-associated TCR beta chains appeared HLA-restricted.

The study ran its PCR with 60 Vbeta and 13 Jbeta primers. Profiled with immunoSEQ multiplex PCR; TCRdb holds only in-frame clones, not every one. The sample holds about 100,000 clones, around 74% seen once. As concerns this clone: The antigen is undetermined.

Sample: PBMCs. This receptor was identified in a male donor in good health and CMV-seropositive.

The CDR3 bases are TGTGCCTGGAGTGACAGGGACACCGGGGAGCTGTTTTTT. It translates to CAWSDRDTGELFF. The chain joins TRBV30 to TRBJ2-2, with a weak D call TRBD1 (6 bases). V lost 1 base to trimming and J lost 3 bases, with 6 bases between them. CDR3 length: 13 residues. The germline V gene has CDR1 GTSNPN and CDR2 SVGIG (reference sequence).